This TCR beta chain appears in the sequencing data of a study of CD8+CD57+ T cells in acquired aplastic anemia. Study-wide findings and caveats: Patients and controls turned out to have twenty-nine CD8+ CDR3 sequences in common.

Patients selected for sequencing had displayed CD8+CD57+ cell expansion by flow cytometry. Prior therapy had not been administered to any patient at the time of blood sampling. TCR beta VDJ and CDR3 were profiled, and genomic DNA was the template. Using its own MiXCR run on the reads, TCRdb lists one record per CDR3 protein. The sample carries around 430,000 distinct CDR3 sequences, less than 35% recorded once. V lost 5 bases, J lost 3 bases, and 14 bases lay in between. The CDR3 has 14 residues. CDR1 MGHDK and CDR2 SYGVNS come from the germline V gene. As concerns this clonotype: Its antigen is unknown.

The source of this sequence is a human donor with aplastic anemia. Sequencing was carried out using sorted CD4+, CD8+, or CD8+CD57+ T cells (not recorded which) from PBMCs. This chain joins TRBV25-1 and TRBJ2-7; D possibly corresponds to TRBD1 (6 bases). CDR3 bases: TGTGCCAGCAGTTTATTTACGGGACACTACGAGCAGTACTTC. Its translation is CASSLFTGHYEQYF.